The clone carrying this TCR beta chain was observed a few times. Its antigen is unknown. The DNA ends 3 residues before the CDR3 does, and the rest of the CDR3 is filled in from the germline J gene. These data originate in a study of T cell clonality in common variable immunodeficiency. The study's findings and limits: In common variable immunodeficiency, TCR beta chains reportedly carried fewer deletions and N-nucleotide insertions. Compared with healthy controls, CVID subjects showed increased TCRbeta clonality, mostly in about a third.

Trimming shortened V by 8 bases and J by 4 bases, and 17 bases separated the two germline ends. CDR3 length equals 14 residues. Germline values: CDR1 SNHLY, CDR2 FYNNEI. Blood came from CVID subjects not ill and not taking immunomodulatory or immunosuppressive medication. Equal genomic DNA amounts from CVID and control samples were sequenced. Profiling relied on immunoSEQ multiplex PCR, and the TCRdb table lists in-frame clones only, not all of them. This sample carries fewer than 12,000 clones, none of them present only once. The chain couples TRBV2 to TRBJ1-2; no firm D call. The sequencing input was peripheral blood mononuclear cells. This TCR was recovered from a human donor with common variable immunodeficiency. The DNA read from the CDR3 is TGTGCCAGCCTGGAAGGCGGTCGACTCTATGGC. It translates to CASLEGGRLYG. The entire CDR3 sequence reads CASLEGGRLYGYTF. Full variable domain (missing parts from reference TRBV2 and TRBJ1-2): EPEVTQTPSHQVTQMGQEVILRCVPISNHLYFYWYRQILGQKVEFLVSFYNNEISEKSEIFDDQFSVERPDGSNFTLKIRSTKLEDSAMYFCASLEGGRLYGYTFGSGTRLTVV.